The clone carrying this TCR beta chain was seen a single time. Its target is not known. TCRdb's table, derived via immunoSEQ multiplex PCR, lists solely in-frame clones and lacks some. Of over 30,000 clones listed, approximately 82% are singletons. The data belong to a study of STAT5B mutations in CD4+ large granular lymphocyte leukemia. Whole-study context: Healthy donors showed HLA-associated enrichment of the CDR3 'QG' motif. General study points: Without putative leukemic clones, patient CD4-sorted repertoires remained more clonal than healthy CD4+ repertoires. Main leukemic clonotypes were patient-specific, but 25% appeared at low frequency elsewhere.

This CDR3 is built from 16 residues. The trim removed 5 bases at V and 5 bases at J, leaving 14 bases unmatched. The germline CDR1 and CDR2 sequences are SNHLY and FYNNEI. V is TRBV2 and J is TRBJ2-5, with 7 positions matching TRBD1. This receptor was identified in a human donor in good health. Sequenced: CD4+ T cells from blood buffy coats. CDR3 loop: CASSKGHSQGMETQYF. The DNA of the CDR3 is TGTGCCAGCAGTAAAGGACATTCACAGGGGATGGAGACCCAGTACTTC. Full variable domain (rest looked up from reference TRBV2 and TRBJ2-5): EPEVTQTPSHQVTQMGQEVILRCVPISNHLYFYWYRQILGQKVEFLVSFYNNEISEKSEIFDDQFSVERPDGSNFTLKIRSTKLEDSAMYFCASSKGHSQGMETQYFGPGTRLLVL.